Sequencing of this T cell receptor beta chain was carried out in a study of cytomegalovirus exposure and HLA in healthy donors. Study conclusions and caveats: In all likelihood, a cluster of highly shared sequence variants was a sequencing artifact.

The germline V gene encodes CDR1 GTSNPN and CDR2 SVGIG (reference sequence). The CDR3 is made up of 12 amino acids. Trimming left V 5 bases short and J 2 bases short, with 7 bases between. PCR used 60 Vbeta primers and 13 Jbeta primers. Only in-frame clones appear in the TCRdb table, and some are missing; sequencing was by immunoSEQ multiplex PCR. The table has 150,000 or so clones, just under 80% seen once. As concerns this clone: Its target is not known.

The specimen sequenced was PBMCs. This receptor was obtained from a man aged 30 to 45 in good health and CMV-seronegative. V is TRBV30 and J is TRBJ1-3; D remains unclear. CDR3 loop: CAWAGAGNTIYF. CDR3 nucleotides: TGTGCCTGGGCGGGAGCTGGAAACACCATATATTTT.